The clone carrying this T cell receptor (beta chain) has more than one count but fewer than ten. TCRdb reanalysed the 5' RACE reads using MiXCR and keeps one entry per CDR3 protein. This sample has hundreds of thousands of distinct CDR3 sequences, with roughly 14% found just once. This specimen comes from a study of T cells after yellow fever vaccination. The CDR3 covers 15 residues. The V and J ends lost 0 bases and 2 bases respectively, with 11 bases between them. CDR1 is LGHDT and CDR2 is YNNKEL in the germline V gene (reference sequence). The sequencing here drew on PBMCs, taken on the day of the yellow fever booster vaccination. The TCR sequence derives from a man aged 25 to 40 who received the YFV17D yellow fever vaccine. The V call is TRBV3-1, the J call TRBJ2-7; no definite D call. The CDR3: CASSQESAGPYEQYF. CDR3 coding DNA: TGTGCCAGCAGCCAAGAGAGCGCAGGCCCCTACGAGCAGTACTTC.